This entry describes one T cell receptor (beta chain). Its antigen remains unidentified. The data derive from a study of shared clonotypes between healthy human individuals. As originally analysed: Quality scores were absent from the junction-only immunoSEQ sequences, so filtering differed. The repertoire was sequenced with immunoSEQ multiplex PCR; TCRdb's copy has only in-frame clones and lacks some. Clone size and V and J calls were adopted from that table, with D and trimming inferred from the DNA. The sample records a few million clones, 93% being singletons. Findings and caveats of the study: On the whole, naive subsets had larger estimated richness than memory subsets had. Naive CD4 clonotype sharing across a few donors was 4% to 5.5%.

The sample was naive CD4+ T cells from PBMCs. Noted subset: CD45RA+ positively selected. The clonotype comes from a man younger than 35 in good health. Some clones in this sample may be carry-over from other donors' samples.

CDR3 residues: CATSRYPRDTYEQYF. In DNA, the CDR3 is TGTGCCACCAGCAGGTACCCCCGGGACACCTACGAGCAGTACTTC. The V and J genes are TRBV15 and TRBJ2-7; TRBD1 might be the D (6 bases). Trimming pared 3 bases from V and 2 bases from J, leaving 14 bases between. The germline gives CDR1 LNHNV, CDR2 YYDKDF (reference sequence). The CDR3 runs to 15 residues.